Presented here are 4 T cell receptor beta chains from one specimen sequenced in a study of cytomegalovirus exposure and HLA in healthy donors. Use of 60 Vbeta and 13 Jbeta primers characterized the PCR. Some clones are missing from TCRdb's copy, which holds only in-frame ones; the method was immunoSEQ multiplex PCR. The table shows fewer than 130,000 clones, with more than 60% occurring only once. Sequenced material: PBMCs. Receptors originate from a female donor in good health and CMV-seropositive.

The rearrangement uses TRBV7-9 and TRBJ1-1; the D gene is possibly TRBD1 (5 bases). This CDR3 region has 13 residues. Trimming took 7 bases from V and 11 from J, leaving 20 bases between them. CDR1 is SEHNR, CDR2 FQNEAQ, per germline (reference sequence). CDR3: CASNLGYGGDAFF. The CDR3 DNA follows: TGTGCCAGCAACTTGGGTTACGGGGGAGATGCTTTCTTT.

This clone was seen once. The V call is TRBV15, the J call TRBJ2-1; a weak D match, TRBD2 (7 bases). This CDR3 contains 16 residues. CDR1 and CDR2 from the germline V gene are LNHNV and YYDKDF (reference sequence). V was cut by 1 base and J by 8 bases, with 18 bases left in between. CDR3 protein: CATSRGAGAPIHEQFF. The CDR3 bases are TGTGCCACCAGCAGAGGGGCGGGGGCGCCGATCCATGAGCAGTTCTTC.

CDR3 nucleotides: TGCGCCAGCAGCCAAGTTGGGAGGTTCCTCTATGGCTACACCTTC. It yields the protein CASSQVGRFLYGYTF. The chain combines TRBV4-1 with TRBJ1-2, with D uncertain. The germline gives CDR1 MGHRA, CDR2 YSYEKL. V lost 1 base and J 4 bases, leaving 13 bases between the germline ends. This CDR3 contains 15 residues.

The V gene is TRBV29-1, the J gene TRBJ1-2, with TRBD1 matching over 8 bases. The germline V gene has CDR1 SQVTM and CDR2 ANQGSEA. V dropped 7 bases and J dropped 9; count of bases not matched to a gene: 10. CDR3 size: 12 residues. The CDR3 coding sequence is TGCAGCGCAGGACAGGGTGGTAATAGCTACACCTTC. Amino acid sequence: CSAGQGGNSYTF.